This TCR beta chain was documented in a study of cytomegalovirus exposure and HLA in healthy donors. As for the study in general: Some 180 million T cells yielded fewer than 120 million unique TCR beta sequences in earlier analysis. Study-level findings and limits: CMV serostatus stood as the only immune exposure information on hand. A later analysis reportedly found fewer N-insertions in an Asian-associated ancestry cluster than the approximately 660-donor mean. The authors reported that TCR beta sequences could predict HLA-A and HLA-B alleles. These predictions were accurate for most subjects in the first cohort.

Primers for the PCR totalled 60 Vbeta and 13 Jbeta. The method was immunoSEQ multiplex PCR; TCRdb's version includes in-frame clones alone and lacks a portion of them. The sample lists roughly 180,000 clones, roughly four fifths occurring once. Of note for this clone: Its antigen is not identified.

Trimming left V 6 bases short and J 1 base short, with 17 bases between. In germline, CDR1 is MDHEN, CDR2 SYDVKM. CDR3 length: 16 residues. The receptor's source is a woman under 30 in good health and CMV-seropositive. This sequence joins TRBV28 and TRBJ2-3, with D possibly TRBD2 on 6 matching bases. Sample: PBMCs. The DNA for the CDR3 is TGTGCCAGCAGGGGACTGAACATGGCTGGCACAGATACGCAGTATTTT. This encodes CASRGLNMAGTDTQYF.